This is a list of T cell receptor beta chains from one sample in a study of T cell repertoires in cytomegalovirus infection. TCRdb used MiXCR to reprocess the reads, holding one entry per CDR3 protein. This table holds more than 200,000 distinct CDR3 sequences, roughly 10% found once. Sequenced material: PBMCs. The receptor source for this set is a human donor in good health (CMV status not recorded). Some clones in this sample may be carry-over from other donors' samples. The CDR3 runs from the conserved cysteine through the conserved F or W. The D gene is left open where the match is weak. Some rows have no size entry. The others give once, few or many, or a class for an expanded clone.

NA	many	TRBJ2-7	TRBV12-3/TRBV12-4	CASSLGWDFSYEQYF	TGTGCCAGCAGTTTAGGGTGGGACTTCTCCTACGAGCAGTACTTC
TRBD1	many	TRBJ1-2	TRBV29-1	CSVGHTGVVPGQGRGYTF	TGCAGCGTTGGTCACACCGGAGTGGTGCCGGGACAGGGACGAGGCTACACCTTC
NA	NA	TRBJ2-4	TRBV20-1	CSASLGENIQYF	TGCAGTGCTAGTTTGGGAGAAAACATTCAGTACTTC
NA	many	TRBJ1-5	TRBV7-2	CASSSWKGQPQHF	TGTGCCAGCAGCTCGTGGAAGGGTCAGCCCCAGCATTTT
NA	NA	TRBJ2-6	TRBV30	CAWSVLMSSYGANVLTF	TGTGCCTGGAGTGTACTAATGTCGAGTTATGGGGCCAACGTCCTGACTTTC
TRBD1	many	TRBJ2-1	TRBV7-2	CASSPRDRPWGEQFF	TGTGCCAGCAGCCCCAGGGACAGGCCCTGGGGTGAGCAGTTCTTC
NA	NA	TRBJ2-1	TRBV4-3	CASSQEGLRGGNEQFF	TGCGCCAGCAGCCAAGAAGGTTTACGGGGAGGCAATGAGCAGTTCTTC
NA	few	TRBJ2-7	TRBV11-2	CASSTEGDEQYF	TGTGCCAGCAGCACCGAGGGTGACGAGCAGTACTTC
NA	NA	TRBJ2-5	TRBV9	CASSVAAVRHQETQYF	TGTGCCAGCAGCGTAGCGGCAGTCCGCCACCAAGAGACCCAGTACTTC
TRBD2	many	TRBJ2-1	TRBV7-8	CASSSLAGGLYNEQFF	TGTGCCAGCAGCTCTCTAGCGGGAGGTCTATACAATGAGCAGTTCTTC
TRBD2	NA	TRBJ2-5	TRBV7-2	CASSSEIAGGGAKTQYF	TGTGCCAGCAGCAGCGAGATAGCGGGAGGGGGGGCGAAGACCCAGTACTTC
NA	many	TRBJ1-1	TRBV6-2/TRBV6-3	CASSYSAPNTEAFF	TGTGCCAGCAGTTACTCTGCGCCCAACACTGAAGCTTTCTTT
NA	NA	TRBJ1-5	TRBV29-1	CSVETGNSNQPQHF	TGCAGCGTCGAAACAGGGAATAGCAATCAGCCCCAGCATTTT
NA	NA	TRBJ1-5	TRBV4-1	CASSQEGDLQPQHF	TGCGCCAGCAGCCAAGAAGGGGACCTTCAGCCCCAGCATTTT
TRBD2	many	TRBJ2-1	TRBV7-2	CASSSLAGSYNEQFF	TGTGCCAGCAGCTCCCTAGCGGGGTCCTACAATGAGCAGTTCTTC
TRBD2	many	TRBJ2-7	TRBV7-2	CASSLEGGVTYEQYF	TGTGCCAGCAGCTTAGAGGGAGGGGTAACCTACGAGCAGTACTTC
NA	many	TRBJ2-7	TRBV19	CASSISTFSYEQYF	TGTGCCAGTAGTATCTCCACCTTCTCCTACGAGCAGTACTTC
NA	many	TRBJ1-5	TRBV20-1	CSAILSSGTMPQHF	TGCAGTGCCATACTCTCATCCGGGACGATGCCCCAGCATTTT